These 8 T cell receptor beta chains share one sample of origin, sequenced in a study of CD8+ T cells in alopecia areata (dated by TCRdb to about 2018). Library prep was done by the immunoSEQ multiplex PCR assay. RNA was extracted from all samples and reverse transcribed into cDNA, which served as template for TCR sequencing. The table was pulled from immuneACCESS by TCRdb, which kept in-frame rearrangements only. Such tables lose some clones; where checked, under half of the loss comes from unresolved V genes, and the rest has no known cause. The sample table records over 100,000 clones; around 56% of these occur just once. Just over 0.45% of the sample comes from the top ten. The time point label corresponds to: around 4 weeks on oral tofacitinib. Interpreted using the paper, the treatment or condition label stands for: oral pan-JAK inhibitor, 5-10 mg twice daily. Source: CD4+ T cells sorted from blood, taken at week 4, from a patient treated with tofacitinib. The source of these receptors is a human donor with alopecia areata.

The chain is built from TRBV9 and TRBJ1-3; weak D call: TRBD1 (5 bases). Germline V CDR1 and CDR2: SGDLS, YYNGEE. Trimming stripped 4 bases from V and 0 bases from J, with 11 bases between. The CDR3 consists of 15 residues. CDR3 DNA sequence: TGTGCCAGCAGCCTCATCGGGGGCTCTGGAAACACCATATATTTT. It specifies CASSLIGGSGNTIYF.

The rearrangement links TRBV30 to TRBJ1-6, with 8 bases aligning to TRBD1. With 2 bases clipped from V and 10 bases from J, the junction kept 7 bases outside the gene matches. The CDR3 is 14 residues long. The V gene's germline CDR1 is GTSNPN and CDR2 SVGIG (reference sequence). CDR3 nucleotides: TGTGCCTGGAGTATCGGGACAGGCAACTCACCCCTCCACTTT. It translates to CAWSIGTGNSPLHF.

V usage is TRBV5-1 and J usage is TRBJ2-7; perhaps D is TRBD1 or TRBD2 (5 bases each). V was clipped by 4 bases and J by 2 bases, with 16 bases between them. In germline, CDR1 is SGHRS, CDR2 YFSETQ. This CDR3 contains 15 residues. CDR3: CASSIRGGLTYEQYF. As DNA, the CDR3 is TGCGCCAGCAGCATCCGGGGCGGTCTGACCTACGAGCAGTACTTC. The full variable domain, its missing parts supplied by reference TRBV5-1 and TRBJ2-7, is KAGVTQTPRYLIKTRGQQVTLSCSPISGHRSVSWYQQTPGQGLQFLFEYFSETQRNKGNFPGRFSGRQFSNSRSEMNVSTLELGDSALYLCASSIRGGLTYEQYFGPGTRLTVT.

The gene calls are TRBV25-1 and TRBJ2-2, with D possibly being TRBD2 (6 bases). The CDR3 is 15 residues long. With 8 bases removed from V and 3 bases from J, the gap between germline ends came to 16 bases. Germline V gene lookup returns CDR1 MGHDK and CDR2 SYGVNS. CDR3 protein: CASLASGVHTGELFF. CDR3 sequence (DNA): TGTGCCAGCCTGGCCTCGGGGGTGCACACCGGGGAGCTGTTTTTT.

The chain uses TRBV5-1 and TRBJ1-2; no clear D. CDR1 is SGHRS and CDR2 is YFSETQ in the germline V gene. V dropped 1 base and J dropped 5 bases, with 9 bases sitting between them. This CDR3 region has 13 residues. In DNA, the CDR3 is TGCGCCAGCAGCTTGACAGAATTTTATGGCTACACCTTC. Its protein is CASSLTEFYGYTF.

The J gene is TRBJ1-2, the V gene TRBV2; D is ambiguous. V lost 6 bases and J 1 base, leaving 9 bases between the germline ends. Per germline, CDR1 SNHLY and CDR2 FYNNEI. CDR3 length equals 13 residues. The CDR3 bases are TGTGCCAGCAGGAGCACTCTTAACTATGGCTACACCTTC. Protein sequence: CASRSTLNYGYTF.

This clone was picked up a small number of times. The chain couples TRBV7-7 to TRBJ2-2; perhaps TRBD2 as D (7 bases). V lost 2 bases and J lost 0, with 10 bases in between. Germline V CDR1 and CDR2: SSHAT, FNYEAQ (reference sequence). This CDR3 comprises 16 residues. In DNA form, the CDR3 reads TGTGCCAGCAGCTTAACGGGGGGCCCGAACACCGGGGAGCTGTTTTTT. This translates into CASSLTGGPNTGELFF.

The sample holds a few counts of this clone. The rearrangement uses TRBV5-1 and TRBJ2-7; 8 bases are a match to TRBD1. With V trimmed by 4 bases and J by 3 bases, 6 bases remained unmatched. The V gene's germline CDR1 is SGHRS and CDR2 YFSETQ. This CDR3 is 14 amino acids long. CDR3 sequence reads: CASSPTGTGYEQYF. In DNA, the CDR3 is TGCGCCAGCAGCCCAACCGGGACAGGCTACGAGCAGTACTTC.